These T cell receptor beta chains were read from a single sample in a study of blood T cell repertoires in COVID-19. Assay: immunoSEQ multiplex PCR; the TCRdb copy retains only in-frame clones and omits some. The data hold almost 250,000 clones, with around 86% observed a single time. The sequenced sample was peripheral blood. The receptors were gathered from a woman aged 80 or over with COVID-19, enrolled during active disease. Each CDR3 is given with its conserved first and last residue. A D gene is named only where the DNA matches it firmly. Clone size is given for some rows only: seen once, a few or many times, or a class if the clone is expanded.

clone_size	d_call	v_call	j_call	cdr3_aa	cdr3_nt
-	-	TRBV5-6	TRBJ1-1	CASSWTVNTEAFF	TGTGCCAGCAGCTGGACAGTGAACACTGAAGCTTTCTTT
-	TRBD1	TRBV18	TRBJ1-5	CASCGQGVTQPQHF	TGTGCCAGCTGCGGACAGGGCGTCACTCAGCCCCAGCATTTT
-	-	TRBV6-6	TRBJ1-2	CASGGWANYGYTF	TGTGCCAGCGGGGGCTGGGCTAACTATGGCTACACCTTC
-	TRBD1	TRBV2	TRBJ1-1	CASSRQGASQSEAFF	TGTGCCAGCAGCCGGCAGGGGGCGAGTCAATCTGAAGCTTTCTTT
-	TRBD1	TRBV6-5	TRBJ1-5	CASRGTENQPQHF	TGTGCCAGCAGAGGGACAGAGAATCAGCCCCAGCATTTT
-	-	TRBV18	TRBJ1-3	CASSQTTGSSGNTIYF	TGTGCCAGCTCACAAACTACAGGGAGCTCTGGAAACACCATATATTTT
-	TRBD1	TRBV19	TRBJ1-2	CASSNTGVYGYTF	TGTGCCAGTAGTAACACAGGGGTCTATGGCTACACCTTC
-	TRBD2	TRBV5-4	TRBJ2-1	CASSLWGGNEQFF	TGTGCCAGCAGCTTATGGGGGGGGAATGAGCAGTTCTTC
-	-	TRBV2	TRBJ1-1	CASTGAQGLTTEAFF	TGTGCCAGCACAGGGGCCCAGGGGTTGACCACTGAAGCTTTCTTT
-	-	TRBV6-6	TRBJ1-1	CASSSHGGKYWEAFF	TGTGCCAGCAGTTCCCACGGAGGGAAGTACTGGGAAGCTTTCTTT
-	-	TRBV2	TRBJ1-2	CASSVKVQGTSYGYTF	TGTGCCAGCAGTGTAAAAGTTCAGGGCACTTCCTATGGCTACACCTTC
-	-	TRBV12-2	TRBJ1-5	CASRGWANQGAGQPQHF	TGTGCAAGTCGCGGATGGGCTAACCAGGGGGCGGGTCAGCCCCAGCATTTT
few	-	TRBV19	TRBJ2-3	CASGGLWDPQYF	TGTGCCAGTGGGGGCCTGTGGGATCCGCAGTATTTT
-	-	TRBV19	TRBJ1-1	CASSLQALNTEAFF	TGTGCCAGTAGCCTACAGGCGTTGAACACTGAAGCTTTCTTT
-	-	TRBV4-2	TRBJ2-3	CASSQEGVSGVVTDTQYF	TGTGCCAGCAGCCAAGAAGGGGTATCGGGGGTCGTTACAGATACGCAGTATTTT
-	TRBD1	TRBV30	TRBJ1-2	CARRSGQGAGYTF	TGTGCCAGACGCTCGGGACAGGGTGCTGGCTACACCTTC